This T cell receptor beta chain emerged from a study of T cells in women clearing cervical HPV infection. The study, taken as a whole, reports: CIN3+ cases had significantly higher TCR richness than controls; evenness did not differ.

Concerning this clone: Its antigen is not identified. The CDR3 is cut off 3 residues early in the read; its end comes from the germline J gene.

immunoSEQ multiplex PCR used an average of around 1,200 ng genomic DNA. Only in-frame clones appear in the TCRdb table, and some are missing; sequencing was by immunoSEQ multiplex PCR. Found here are tens of thousands of clones; the top ten clones hold about 7.7%. Germline CDR1 is SNHLY and CDR2 is FYNNEI. This CDR3 is built from 16 residues. This receptor was identified in a woman aged 18 to 75 with a cervical HPV16 infection that either progressed to CIN3+ or cleared (not recorded which). Sequenced: blood buffy coat. The rearrangement links TRBV2 to TRBJ1-2; 9 nucleotides line up with TRBD1. CDR3 bases read: TGTGCCAGCAGAGGTCCCGGGACAGGGTTCGACGGGGGC. Translation gives CASRGPGTGFDGG. The entire CDR3 reads CASRGPGTGFDGGYTF. The full variable domain, its missing parts supplied by reference TRBV2 and TRBJ1-2, is EPEVTQTPSHQVTQMGQEVILRCVPISNHLYFYWYRQILGQKVEFLVSFYNNEISEKSEIFDDQFSVERPDGSNFTLKIRSTKLEDSAMYFCASRGPGTGFDGGYTFGSGTRLTVV.